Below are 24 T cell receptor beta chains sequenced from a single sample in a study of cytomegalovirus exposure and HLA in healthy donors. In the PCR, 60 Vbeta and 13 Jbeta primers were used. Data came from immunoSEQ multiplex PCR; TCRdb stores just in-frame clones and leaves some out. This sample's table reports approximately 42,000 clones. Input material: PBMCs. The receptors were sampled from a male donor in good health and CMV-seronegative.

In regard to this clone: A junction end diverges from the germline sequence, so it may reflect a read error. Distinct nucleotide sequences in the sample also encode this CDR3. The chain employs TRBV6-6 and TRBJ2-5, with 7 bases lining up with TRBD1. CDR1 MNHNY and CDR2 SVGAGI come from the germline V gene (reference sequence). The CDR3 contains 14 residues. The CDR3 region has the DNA TGTGCCAGTAGTTCCAACAGGGGATCGGAGACCCAGTACTTC. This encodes CASSSNRGSETQYF.

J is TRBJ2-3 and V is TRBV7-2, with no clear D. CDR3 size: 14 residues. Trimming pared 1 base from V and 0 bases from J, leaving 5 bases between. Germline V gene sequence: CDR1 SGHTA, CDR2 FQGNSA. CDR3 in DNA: TGTGCCAGCAGCTTAGAAGCTAGCACAGATACGCAGTATTTT. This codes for CASSLEASTDTQYF.

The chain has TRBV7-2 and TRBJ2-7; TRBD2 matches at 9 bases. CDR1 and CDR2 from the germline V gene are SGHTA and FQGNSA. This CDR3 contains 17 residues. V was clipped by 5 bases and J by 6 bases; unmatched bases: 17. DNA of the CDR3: TGTGCCAGCAGCCCTCTGGAATCTTTAGCGGGAGCGCGCGAGCAGTACTTC. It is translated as CASSPLESLAGAREQYF.

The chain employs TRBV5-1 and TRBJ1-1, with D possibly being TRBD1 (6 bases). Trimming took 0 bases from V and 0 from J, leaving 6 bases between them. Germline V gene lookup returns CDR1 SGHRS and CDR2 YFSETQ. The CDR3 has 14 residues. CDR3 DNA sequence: TGCGCCAGCAGCTTGGACAGGGTGAACACTGAAGCTTTCTTT. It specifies CASSLDRVNTEAFF.

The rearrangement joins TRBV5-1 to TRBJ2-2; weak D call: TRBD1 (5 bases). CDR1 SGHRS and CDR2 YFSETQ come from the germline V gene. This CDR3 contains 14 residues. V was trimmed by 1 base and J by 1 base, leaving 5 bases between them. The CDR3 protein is CASSLQGNTGELFF. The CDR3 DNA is TGCGCCAGCAGCTTGCAGGGGAACACCGGGGAGCTGTTTTTT.

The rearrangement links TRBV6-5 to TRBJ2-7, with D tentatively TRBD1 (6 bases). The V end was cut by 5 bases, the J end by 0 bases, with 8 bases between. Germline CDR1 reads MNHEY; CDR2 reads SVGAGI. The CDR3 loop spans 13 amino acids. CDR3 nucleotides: TGTGCCAGCAGTCGGGACAACTCCTACGAGCAGTACTTC. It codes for CASSRDNSYEQYF.

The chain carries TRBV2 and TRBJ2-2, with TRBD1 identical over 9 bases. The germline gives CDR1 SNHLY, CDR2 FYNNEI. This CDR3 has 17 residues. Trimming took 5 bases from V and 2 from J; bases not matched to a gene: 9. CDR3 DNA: TGTGCCAGCAGTACACTCCGGGACAGGGTTAACACCGGGGAGCTGTTTTTT. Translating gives CASSTLRDRVNTGELFF.

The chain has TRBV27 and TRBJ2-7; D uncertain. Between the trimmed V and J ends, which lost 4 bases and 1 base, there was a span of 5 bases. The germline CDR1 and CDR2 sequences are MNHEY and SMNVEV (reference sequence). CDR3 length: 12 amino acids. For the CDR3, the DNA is TGTGCCAGCAGTTCGACTTCCTACGAGCAGTACTTC. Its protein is CASSSTSYEQYF.

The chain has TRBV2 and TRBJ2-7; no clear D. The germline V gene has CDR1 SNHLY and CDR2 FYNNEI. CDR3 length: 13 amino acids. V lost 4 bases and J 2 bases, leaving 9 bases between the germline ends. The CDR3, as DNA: TGTGCCAGCAGTGTTGCGTCTACCTACGAGCAGTACTTC. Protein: CASSVASTYEQYF.

Here the CDR3 DNA reads TGTGCCAGCAGCCTCGTCGGACAGGGGGACTACGAGCAGTACTTC. Translating it yields CASSLVGQGDYEQYF. V is TRBV7-2 and J is TRBJ2-7; 10 nucleotides align to TRBD1. The CDR3 runs to 15 residues. Trimming cost V 5 bases and J 3 bases; bases outside gene matches: 7. From germline, CDR1 is SGHTA and CDR2 FQGNSA.

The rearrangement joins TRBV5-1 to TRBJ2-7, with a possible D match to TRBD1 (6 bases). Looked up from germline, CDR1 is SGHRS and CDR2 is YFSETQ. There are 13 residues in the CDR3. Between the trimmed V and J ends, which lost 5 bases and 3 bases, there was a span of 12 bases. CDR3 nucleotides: TGCGCCAGCAGAGGGACAAACGACTACGAGCAGTACTTC. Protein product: CASRGTNDYEQYF. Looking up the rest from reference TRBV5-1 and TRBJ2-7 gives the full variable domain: KAGVTQTPRYLIKTRGQQVTLSCSPISGHRSVSWYQQTPGQGLQFLFEYFSETQRNKGNFPGRFSGRQFSNSRSEMNVSTLELGDSALYLCASRGTNDYEQYFGPGTRLTVT.

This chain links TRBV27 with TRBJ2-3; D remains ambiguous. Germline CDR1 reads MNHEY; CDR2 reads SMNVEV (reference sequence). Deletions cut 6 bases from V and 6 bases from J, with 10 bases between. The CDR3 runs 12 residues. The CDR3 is CASSSRWDTQYF. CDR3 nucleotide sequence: TGTGCCAGCAGCTCTCGGTGGGATACGCAGTATTTT.

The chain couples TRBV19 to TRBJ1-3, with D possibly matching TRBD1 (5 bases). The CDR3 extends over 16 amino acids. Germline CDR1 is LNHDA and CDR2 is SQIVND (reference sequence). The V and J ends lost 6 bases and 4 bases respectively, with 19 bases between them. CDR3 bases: TGTGCCAGTAGGATCCAAGACAGTGCTGTGGGAAACACCATATATTTT. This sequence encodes CASRIQDSAVGNTIYF.

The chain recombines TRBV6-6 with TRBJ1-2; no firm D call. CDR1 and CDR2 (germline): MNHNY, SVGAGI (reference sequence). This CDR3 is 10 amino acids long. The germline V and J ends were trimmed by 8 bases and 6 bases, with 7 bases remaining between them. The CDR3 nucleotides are TGTGCCAGCGGACTAGATGGCTACACCTTC. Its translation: CASGLDGYTF.

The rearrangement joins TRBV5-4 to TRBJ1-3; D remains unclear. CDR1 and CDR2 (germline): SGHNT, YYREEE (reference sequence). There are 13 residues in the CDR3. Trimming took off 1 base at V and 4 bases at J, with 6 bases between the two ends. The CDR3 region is CASSLNTGNTIYF. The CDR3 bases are TGTGCCAGCAGCTTGAACACCGGAAACACCATATATTTT.

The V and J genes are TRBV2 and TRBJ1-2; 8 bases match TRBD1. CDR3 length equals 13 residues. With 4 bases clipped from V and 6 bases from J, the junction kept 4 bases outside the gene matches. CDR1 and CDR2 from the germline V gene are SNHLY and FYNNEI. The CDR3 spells CASSGTGRDGYTF. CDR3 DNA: TGTGCCAGCAGTGGGACAGGGCGGGATGGCTACACCTTC.

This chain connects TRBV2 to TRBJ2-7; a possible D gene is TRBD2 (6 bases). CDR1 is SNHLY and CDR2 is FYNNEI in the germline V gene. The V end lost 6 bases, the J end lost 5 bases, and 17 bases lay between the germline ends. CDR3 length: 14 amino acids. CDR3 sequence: CASRLDGGLDEQYF. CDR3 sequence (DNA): TGTGCCAGCAGATTAGACGGGGGTTTGGACGAGCAGTACTTC.

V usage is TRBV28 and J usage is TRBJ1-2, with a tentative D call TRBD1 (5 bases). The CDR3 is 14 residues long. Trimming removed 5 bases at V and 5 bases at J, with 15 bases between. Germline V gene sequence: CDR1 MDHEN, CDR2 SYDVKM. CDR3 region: CASSPAGTPYGYTF. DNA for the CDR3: TGTGCCAGCAGTCCCGCGGGGACCCCTTATGGCTACACCTTC.

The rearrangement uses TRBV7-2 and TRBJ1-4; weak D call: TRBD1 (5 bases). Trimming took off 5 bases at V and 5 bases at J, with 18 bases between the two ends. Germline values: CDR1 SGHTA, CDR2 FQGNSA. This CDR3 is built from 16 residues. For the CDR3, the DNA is TGTGCCAGCAGCCCCGTCTCACAGGCAAGAAATGAAAAACTGTTTTTT. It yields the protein CASSPVSQARNEKLFF.

For the CDR3, the DNA is TGTGCCAGCAGTTACTCCACAGGGGGGACTGAAGCTTTCTTT. Protein: CASSYSTGGTEAFF. V gene TRBV6-6 combines with J gene TRBJ1-1, with 8 bases identical to TRBD1. The CDR3 is 14 amino acids. The germline V gene has CDR1 MNHNY and CDR2 SVGAGI (reference sequence). The V and J ends lost 0 bases and 5 bases, in that order; junction bases with no gene match: 2.

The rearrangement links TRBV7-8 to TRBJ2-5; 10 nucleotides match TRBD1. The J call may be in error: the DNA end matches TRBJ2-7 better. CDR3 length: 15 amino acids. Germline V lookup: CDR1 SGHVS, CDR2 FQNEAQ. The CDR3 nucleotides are TGTGCCAGCAGCTTCCGGGACAGGGGCTCCTACGAGCAGTACTTC. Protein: CASSFRDRGSYEQYF.

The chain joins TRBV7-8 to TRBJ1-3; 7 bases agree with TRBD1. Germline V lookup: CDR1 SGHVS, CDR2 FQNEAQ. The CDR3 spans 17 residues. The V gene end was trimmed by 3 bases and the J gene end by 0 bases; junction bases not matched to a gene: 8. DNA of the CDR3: TGTGCCAGCAGCTTTCGACGGACAGGTTTCTCTGGAAACACCATATATTTT. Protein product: CASSFRRTGFSGNTIYF.

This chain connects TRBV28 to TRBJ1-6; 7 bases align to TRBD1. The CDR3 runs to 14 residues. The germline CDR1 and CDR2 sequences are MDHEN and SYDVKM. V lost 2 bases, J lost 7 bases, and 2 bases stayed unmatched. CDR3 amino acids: CASSLGQVNSPLHF. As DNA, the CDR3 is TGTGCCAGCAGTTTAGGACAGGTGAATTCACCCCTCCACTTT.

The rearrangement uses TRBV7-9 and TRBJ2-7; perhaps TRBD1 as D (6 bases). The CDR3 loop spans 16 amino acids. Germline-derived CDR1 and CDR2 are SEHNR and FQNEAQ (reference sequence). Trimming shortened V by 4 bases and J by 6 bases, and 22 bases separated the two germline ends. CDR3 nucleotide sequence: TGTGCCAGCAGCTCACACCGGGACATACGGGTTCCCGAGCAGTACTTC. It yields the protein CASSSHRDIRVPEQYF.